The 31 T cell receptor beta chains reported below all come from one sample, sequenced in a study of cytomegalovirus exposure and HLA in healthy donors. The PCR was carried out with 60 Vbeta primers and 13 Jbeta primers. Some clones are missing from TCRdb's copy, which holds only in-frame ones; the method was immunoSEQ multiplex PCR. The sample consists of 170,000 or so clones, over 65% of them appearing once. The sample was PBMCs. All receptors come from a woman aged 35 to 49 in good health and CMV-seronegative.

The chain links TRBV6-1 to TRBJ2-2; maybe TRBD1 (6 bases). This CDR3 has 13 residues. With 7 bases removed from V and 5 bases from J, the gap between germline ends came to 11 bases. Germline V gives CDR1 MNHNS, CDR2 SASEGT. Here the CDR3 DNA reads TGTGCCAGCAAACAGGGTTTTACCGGGGAGCTGTTTTTT. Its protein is CASKQGFTGELFF.

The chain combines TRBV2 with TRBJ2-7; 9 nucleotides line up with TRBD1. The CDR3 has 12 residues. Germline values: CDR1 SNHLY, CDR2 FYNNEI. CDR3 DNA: TGTGCCAGCAGCGTAATGGGACAGGGATTTCAGGTC. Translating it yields CASSVMGQGFQV.

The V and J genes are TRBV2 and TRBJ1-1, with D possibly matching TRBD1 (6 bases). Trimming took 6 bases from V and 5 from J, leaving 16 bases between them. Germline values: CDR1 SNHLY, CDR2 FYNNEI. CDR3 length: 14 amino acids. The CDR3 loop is CASRVRGLNTEAFF. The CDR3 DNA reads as TGTGCCAGCAGAGTCAGGGGTCTCAATACTGAAGCTTTCTTT. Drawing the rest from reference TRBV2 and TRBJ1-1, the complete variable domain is EPEVTQTPSHQVTQMGQEVILRCVPISNHLYFYWYRQILGQKVEFLVSFYNNEISEKSEIFDDQFSVERPDGSNFTLKIRSTKLEDSAMYFCASRVRGLNTEAFFGQGTRLTVV.

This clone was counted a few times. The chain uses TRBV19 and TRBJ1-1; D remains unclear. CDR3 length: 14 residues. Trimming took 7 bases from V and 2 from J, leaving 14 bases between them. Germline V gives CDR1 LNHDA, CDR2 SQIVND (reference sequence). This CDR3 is CASTSQSGNTEAFF. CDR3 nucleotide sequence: TGTGCCAGTACGAGCCAGTCAGGCAACACTGAAGCTTTCTTT.

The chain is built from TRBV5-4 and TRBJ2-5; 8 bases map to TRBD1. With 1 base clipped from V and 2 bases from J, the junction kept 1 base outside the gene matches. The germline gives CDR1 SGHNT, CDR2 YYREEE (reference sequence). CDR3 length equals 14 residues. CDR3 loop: CASSLNRGQETQYF. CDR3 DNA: TGTGCCAGCAGCTTGAACAGGGGGCAAGAGACCCAGTACTTC.

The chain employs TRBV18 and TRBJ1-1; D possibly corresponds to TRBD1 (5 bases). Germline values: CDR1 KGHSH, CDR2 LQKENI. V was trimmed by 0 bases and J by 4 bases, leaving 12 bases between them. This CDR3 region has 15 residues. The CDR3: CASSPPRRGRTEAFF. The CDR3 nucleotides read TGTGCCAGCTCACCACCCAGAAGGGGCCGCACTGAAGCTTTCTTT.

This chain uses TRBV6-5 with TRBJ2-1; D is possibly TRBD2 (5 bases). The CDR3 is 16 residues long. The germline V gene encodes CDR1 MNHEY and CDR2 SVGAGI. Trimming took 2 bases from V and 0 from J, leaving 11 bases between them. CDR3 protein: CASSYDGVNSYNEQFF. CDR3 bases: TGTGCCAGCAGTTACGACGGGGTCAACTCCTACAATGAGCAGTTCTTC.

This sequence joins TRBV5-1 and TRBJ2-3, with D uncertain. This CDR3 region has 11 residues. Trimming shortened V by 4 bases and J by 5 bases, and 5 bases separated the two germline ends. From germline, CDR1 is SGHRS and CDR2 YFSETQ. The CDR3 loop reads CASSIGDTQYF. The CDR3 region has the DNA TGCGCCAGCAGCATCGGAGATACGCAGTATTTT.

The CDR3 DNA sequence: TGTGCCAGCAGTGTGGAAAAGGGGGCGAGCGAGCAGTACTTC. Its translation is CASSVEKGASEQYF. The chain couples TRBV2 to TRBJ2-7, with 7 bases lining up with TRBD1. This CDR3 is 14 amino acids long. J was trimmed by 6 bases and V by 4 bases; bases with no gene match: 9. Germline CDR1 is SNHLY and CDR2 is FYNNEI.

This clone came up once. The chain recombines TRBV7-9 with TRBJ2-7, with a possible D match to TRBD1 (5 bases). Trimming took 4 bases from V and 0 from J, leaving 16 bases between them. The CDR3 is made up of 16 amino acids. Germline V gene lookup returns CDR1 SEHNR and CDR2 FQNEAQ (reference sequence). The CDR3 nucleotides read TGTGCCAGCAGCTCCGACAGCCGAAAAAACTCCTACGAGCAGTACTTC. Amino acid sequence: CASSSDSRKNSYEQYF.

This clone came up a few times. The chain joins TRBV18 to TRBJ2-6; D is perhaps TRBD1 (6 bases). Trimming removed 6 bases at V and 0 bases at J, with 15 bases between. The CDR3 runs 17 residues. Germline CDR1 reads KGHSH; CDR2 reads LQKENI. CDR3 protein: CASSPGHTNSGANVLTF. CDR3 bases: TGTGCCAGCTCTCCGGGACATACAAACTCTGGGGCCAACGTCCTGACTTTC.

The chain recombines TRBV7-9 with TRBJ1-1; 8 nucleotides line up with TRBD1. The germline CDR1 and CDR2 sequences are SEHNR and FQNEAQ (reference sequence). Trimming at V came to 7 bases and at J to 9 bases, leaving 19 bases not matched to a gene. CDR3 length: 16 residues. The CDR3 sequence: CASNLVQGGVRAKAFF. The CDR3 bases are TGTGCCAGCAACCTTGTACAGGGGGGAGTTCGCGCGAAAGCTTTCTTT.

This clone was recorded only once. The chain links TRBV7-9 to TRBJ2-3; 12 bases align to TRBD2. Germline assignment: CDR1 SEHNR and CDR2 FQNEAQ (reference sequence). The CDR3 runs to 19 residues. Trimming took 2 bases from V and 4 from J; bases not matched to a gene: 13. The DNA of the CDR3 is TGTGCCAGCAGCTTACTAGCGGGGGGGACAAGAGCAGGCGCAGATACGCAGTATTTT. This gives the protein CASSLLAGGTRAGADTQYF. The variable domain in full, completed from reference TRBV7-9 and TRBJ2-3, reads DTGVSQNPRHKITKRGQNVTFRCDPISEHNRLYWYRQTLGQGPEFLTYFQNEAQLEKSRLLSDRFSAERPKGSFSTLEIQRTEQGDSAMYLCASSLLAGGTRAGADTQYFGPGTRLTVL.

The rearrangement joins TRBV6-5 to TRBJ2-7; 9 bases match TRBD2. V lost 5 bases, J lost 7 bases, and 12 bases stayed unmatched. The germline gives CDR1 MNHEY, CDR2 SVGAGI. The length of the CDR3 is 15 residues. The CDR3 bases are TGTGCCAGCAGTAACGTAGCGGGGGAGTTTTGGGAGCAGTACTTC. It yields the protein CASSNVAGEFWEQYF.

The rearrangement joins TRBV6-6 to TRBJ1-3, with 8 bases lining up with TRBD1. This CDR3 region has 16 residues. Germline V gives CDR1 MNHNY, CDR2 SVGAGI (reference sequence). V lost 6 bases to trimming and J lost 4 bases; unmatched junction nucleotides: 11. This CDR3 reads CASRPSGQGQGNTIYF. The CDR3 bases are TGTGCCAGCAGACCCTCAGGACAGGGACAGGGAAACACCATATATTTT.

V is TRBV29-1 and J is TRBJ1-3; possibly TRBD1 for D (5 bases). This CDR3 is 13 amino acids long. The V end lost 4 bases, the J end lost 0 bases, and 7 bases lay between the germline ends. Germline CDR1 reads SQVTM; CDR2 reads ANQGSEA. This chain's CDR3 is CSVGDSSGNTIYF. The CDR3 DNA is TGCAGCGTTGGGGACTCCTCTGGAAACACCATATATTTT.

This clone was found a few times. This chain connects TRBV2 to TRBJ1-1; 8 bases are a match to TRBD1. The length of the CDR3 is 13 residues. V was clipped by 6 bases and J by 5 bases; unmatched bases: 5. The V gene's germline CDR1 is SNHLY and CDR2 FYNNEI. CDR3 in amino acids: CASRDRTGTEAFF. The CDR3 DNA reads TGTGCCAGCAGGGATCGGACAGGGACTGAAGCTTTCTTT.

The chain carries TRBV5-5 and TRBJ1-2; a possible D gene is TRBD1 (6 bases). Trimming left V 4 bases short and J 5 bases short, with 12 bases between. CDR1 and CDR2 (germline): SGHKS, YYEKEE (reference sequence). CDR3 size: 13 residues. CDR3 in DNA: TGTGCCAGCAGCGTACAGGGAGATTATGGCTACACCTTC. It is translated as CASSVQGDYGYTF.

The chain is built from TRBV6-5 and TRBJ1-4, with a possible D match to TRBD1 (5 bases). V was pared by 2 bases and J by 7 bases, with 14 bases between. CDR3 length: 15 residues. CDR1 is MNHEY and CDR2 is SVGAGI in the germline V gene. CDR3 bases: TGTGCCAGCAGTTACGACCCTAAAAGGGGTGAAAAACTGTTTTTT. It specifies CASSYDPKRGEKLFF.

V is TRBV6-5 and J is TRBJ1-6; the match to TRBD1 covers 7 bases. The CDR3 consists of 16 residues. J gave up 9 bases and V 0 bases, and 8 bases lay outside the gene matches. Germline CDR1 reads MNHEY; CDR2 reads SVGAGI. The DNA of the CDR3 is TGTGCCAGCAGTTACTCGAGGCAGGGGGTAGGTTCACCCCTCCACTTT. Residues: CASSYSRQGVGSPLHF.

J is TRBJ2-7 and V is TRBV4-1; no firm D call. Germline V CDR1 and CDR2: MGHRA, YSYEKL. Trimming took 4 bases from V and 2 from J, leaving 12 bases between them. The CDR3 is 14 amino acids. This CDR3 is CASSPSYRTYEQYF. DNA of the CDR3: TGCGCCAGCAGCCCCTCGTACAGAACCTACGAGCAGTACTTC.

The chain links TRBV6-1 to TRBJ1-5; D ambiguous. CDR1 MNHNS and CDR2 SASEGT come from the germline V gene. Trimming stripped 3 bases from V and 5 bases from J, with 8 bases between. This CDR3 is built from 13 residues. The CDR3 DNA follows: TGTGCCAGCAGTGAGGCCCAAGATCAGCCCCAGCATTTT. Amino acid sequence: CASSEAQDQPQHF.

CDR3 in DNA: TGTGCCAGCAGCCAAGGGCAAGCGGGGGGCTGGGAGACCCAGTACTTC. The encoded protein is CASSQGQAGGWETQYF. V usage is TRBV4-2 and J usage is TRBJ2-5; the match to TRBD2 covers 9 bases. The CDR3 has 16 residues. Germline values: CDR1 LGHNA, CDR2 YNFKEQ. J was trimmed by 5 bases and V by 1 base; bases with no gene match: 8.

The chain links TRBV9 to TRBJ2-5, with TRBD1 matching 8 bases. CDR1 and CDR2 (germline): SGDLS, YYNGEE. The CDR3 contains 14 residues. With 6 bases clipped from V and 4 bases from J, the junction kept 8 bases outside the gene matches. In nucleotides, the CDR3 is TGTGCCAGCACCACAGGGGGTCGAGGAGAGACCCAGTACTTC. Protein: CASTTGGRGETQYF.

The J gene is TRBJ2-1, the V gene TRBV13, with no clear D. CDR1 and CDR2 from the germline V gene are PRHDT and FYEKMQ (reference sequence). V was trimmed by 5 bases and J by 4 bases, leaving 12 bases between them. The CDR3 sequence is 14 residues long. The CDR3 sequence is CASSRSTSYNEQFF. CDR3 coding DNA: TGTGCCAGCAGCCGATCTACCTCATACAATGAGCAGTTCTTC.

CDR3 sequence reads: CASSVIDYSDEQFF. CDR3 sequence (DNA): TGCGCCAGCAGCGTGATCGACTATTCCGATGAGCAGTTCTTC. The chain couples TRBV5-1 to TRBJ2-1, with a weak D call TRBD2 (5 bases). This CDR3 is 14 amino acids long. Looked up from germline, CDR1 is SGHRS and CDR2 is YFSETQ. V gave up 4 bases and J gave up 8 bases, with 16 bases separating them.

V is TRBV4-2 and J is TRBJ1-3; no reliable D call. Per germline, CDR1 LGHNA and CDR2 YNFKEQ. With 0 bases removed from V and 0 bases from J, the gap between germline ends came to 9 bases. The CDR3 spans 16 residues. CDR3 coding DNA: TGTGCCAGCAGCCAAGAGCGGCGGAGCTCTGGAAACACCATATATTTT. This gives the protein CASSQERRSSGNTIYF.

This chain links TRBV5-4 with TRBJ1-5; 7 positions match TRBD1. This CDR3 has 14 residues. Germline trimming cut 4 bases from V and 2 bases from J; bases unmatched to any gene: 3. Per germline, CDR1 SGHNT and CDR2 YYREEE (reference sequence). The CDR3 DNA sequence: TGTGCCAGCAGCATCACAGGGGGCAATCAGCCCCAGCATTTT. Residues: CASSITGGNQPQHF.

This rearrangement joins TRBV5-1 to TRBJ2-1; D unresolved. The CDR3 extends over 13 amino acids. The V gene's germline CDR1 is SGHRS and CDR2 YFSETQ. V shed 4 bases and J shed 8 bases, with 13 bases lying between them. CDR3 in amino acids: CASSRKTPDEQFF. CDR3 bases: TGCGCCAGCAGCCGAAAAACCCCGGATGAGCAGTTCTTC.

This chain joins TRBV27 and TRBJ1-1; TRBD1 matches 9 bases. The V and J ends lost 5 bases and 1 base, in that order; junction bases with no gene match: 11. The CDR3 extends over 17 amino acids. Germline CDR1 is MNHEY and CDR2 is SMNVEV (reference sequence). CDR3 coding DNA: TGTGCCAGCAGTCCTGACAGGGGGGCACTTCGGAACACTGAAGCTTTCTTT. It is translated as CASSPDRGALRNTEAFF.

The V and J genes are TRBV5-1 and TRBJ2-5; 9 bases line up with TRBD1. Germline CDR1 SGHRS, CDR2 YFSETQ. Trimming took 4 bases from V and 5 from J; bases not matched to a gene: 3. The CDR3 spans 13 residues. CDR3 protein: CASSGGQGETQYF. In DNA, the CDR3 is TGCGCCAGCAGCGGTGGACAGGGGGAGACCCAGTACTTC. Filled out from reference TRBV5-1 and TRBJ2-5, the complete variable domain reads KAGVTQTPRYLIKTRGQQVTLSCSPISGHRSVSWYQQTPGQGLQFLFEYFSETQRNKGNFPGRFSGRQFSNSRSEMNVSTLELGDSALYLCASSGGQGETQYFGPGTRLLVL.